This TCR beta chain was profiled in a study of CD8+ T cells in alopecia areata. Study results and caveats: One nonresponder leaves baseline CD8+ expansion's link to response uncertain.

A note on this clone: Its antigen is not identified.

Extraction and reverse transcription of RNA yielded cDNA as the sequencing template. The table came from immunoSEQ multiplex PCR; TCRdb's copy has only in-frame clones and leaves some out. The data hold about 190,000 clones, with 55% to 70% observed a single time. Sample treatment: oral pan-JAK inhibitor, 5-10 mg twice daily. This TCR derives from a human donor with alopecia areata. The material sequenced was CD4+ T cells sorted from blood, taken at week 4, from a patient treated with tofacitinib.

CDR3 protein: CASSPPGQPNEKLFF. The CDR3 DNA reads TGTGCCAGCTCACCACCGGGACAGCCGAATGAAAAACTGTTTTTT. V and J are TRBV18 and TRBJ1-4, with TRBD1 identical over 7 bases. Germline CDR1 KGHSH, CDR2 LQKENI. V was clipped by 0 bases and J by 5 bases; unmatched bases: 3. The length of the CDR3 is 15 residues.